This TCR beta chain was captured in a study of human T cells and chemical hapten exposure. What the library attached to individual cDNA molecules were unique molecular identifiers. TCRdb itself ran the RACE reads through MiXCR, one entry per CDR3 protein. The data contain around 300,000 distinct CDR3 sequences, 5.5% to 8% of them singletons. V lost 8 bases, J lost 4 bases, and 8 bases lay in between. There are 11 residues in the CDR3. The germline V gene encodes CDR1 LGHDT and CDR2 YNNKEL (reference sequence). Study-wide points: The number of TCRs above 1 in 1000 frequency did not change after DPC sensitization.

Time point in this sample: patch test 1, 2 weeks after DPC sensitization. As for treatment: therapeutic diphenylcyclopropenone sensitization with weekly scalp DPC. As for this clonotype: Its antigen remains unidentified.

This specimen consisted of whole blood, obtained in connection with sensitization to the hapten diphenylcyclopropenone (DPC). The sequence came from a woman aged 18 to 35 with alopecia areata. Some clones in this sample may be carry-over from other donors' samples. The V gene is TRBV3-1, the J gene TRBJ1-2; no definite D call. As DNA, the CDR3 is TGTGCCAGCGGGGAGGGCTATGGCTACACCTTC. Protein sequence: CASGEGYGYTF.